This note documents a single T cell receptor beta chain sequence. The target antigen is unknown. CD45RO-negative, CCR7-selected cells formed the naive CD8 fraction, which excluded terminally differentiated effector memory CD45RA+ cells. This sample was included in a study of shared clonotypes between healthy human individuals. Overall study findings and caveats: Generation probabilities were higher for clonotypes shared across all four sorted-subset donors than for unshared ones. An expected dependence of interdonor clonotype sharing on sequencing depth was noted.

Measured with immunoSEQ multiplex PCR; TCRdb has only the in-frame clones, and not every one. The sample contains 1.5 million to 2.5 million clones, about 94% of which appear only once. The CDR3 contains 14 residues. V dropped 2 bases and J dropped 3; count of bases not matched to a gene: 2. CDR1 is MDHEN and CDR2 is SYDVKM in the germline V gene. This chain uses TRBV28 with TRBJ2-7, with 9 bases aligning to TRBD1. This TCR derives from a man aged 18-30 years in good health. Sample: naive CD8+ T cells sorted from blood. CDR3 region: CASSLEDRGYEQYF. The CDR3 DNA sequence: TGTGCCAGCAGTTTAGAGGACAGGGGCTACGAGCAGTACTTC.